This T cell receptor beta chain was recorded in a study of T cells in Graves' hyperthyroidism and ophthalmopathy. What was amplified from RNA transcripts were TCR beta CDR3 regions. In the first-round RT-PCR of the TCR CDR3, the HTBI primer set was used. Each CDR3 protein is one row after TCRdb ran MiXCR on the multiplex PCR reads. The sample comprises about 540,000 distinct CDR3 sequences, roughly 50% of which are singletons, and about 7.8% rests with the top ten. Germline CDR1 and CDR2: SNHLY and FYNNEI. The CDR3 runs 19 residues. Trimming left V 7 bases short and J 2 bases short, with 26 bases between.

The chain carries TRBV2 and TRBJ1-4, with TRBD1 as a possible D gene (5 bases). The TCR comes from a woman aged 18-29 years with Graves' hyperthyroidism. The sample consisted of peripheral blood or thyroid tissue (not recorded which). The CDR3 DNA is TGTGCCAGCAACCTCGAGGGGCTATACAGGTTCGCCACTAATGAAAAACTGTTTTTT. The encoded protein is CASNLEGLYRFATNEKLFF.